The following is a T cell receptor beta chain sequence with its context. Its antigen is still unknown. The data derive from a study of beta chain features in type 1 diabetes. Notes on the study in general: Shortening that was moderate but significant affected the TCRB CDR3s of Type 1 diabetes patients in all four CD4+ subsets.

Germline V CDR1 and CDR2: SQVTM, ANQGSEA. V gave up 5 bases and J gave up 4 bases, with 6 bases separating them. CDR3 length: 11 amino acids. Expressed TCRB transcripts were sequenced because the entire RNA isolate underwent reverse transcription. Generated by immunoSEQ multiplex PCR, the TCRdb table keeps only in-frame clones and is missing some. The sample lists a few hundred thousand clones, around 16% occurring once. The genes are TRBV29-1 and TRBJ2-1; tentatively, D is TRBD1 (6 bases). Sequencing was carried out using naive CD4+ T cells from blood. The receptor's source is a man between 18 and 29 years old with type 1 diabetes. CDR3 loop: CSVRGYNEQFF. The CDR3 nucleotides are TGCAGCGTTAGGGGGTACAATGAGCAGTTCTTC.